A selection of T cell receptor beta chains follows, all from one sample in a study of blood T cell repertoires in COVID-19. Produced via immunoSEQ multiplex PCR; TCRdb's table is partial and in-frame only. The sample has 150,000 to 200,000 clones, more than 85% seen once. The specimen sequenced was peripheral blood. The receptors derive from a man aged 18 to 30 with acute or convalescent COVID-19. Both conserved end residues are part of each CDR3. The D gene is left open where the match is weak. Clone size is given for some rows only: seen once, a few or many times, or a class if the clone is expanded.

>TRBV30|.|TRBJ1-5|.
TGTGCCTGGAGTAGAGACAGCCTCAATCAGCCCCAGCATTTT
CAWSRDSLNQPQHF
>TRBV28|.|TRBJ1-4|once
TGTGCCAGCAGTAGCCACAGTTCAACTAATGAAAAACTGTTTTTT
CASSSHSSTNEKLFF
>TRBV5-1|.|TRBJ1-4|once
TGCGCCAGCAGCGTAACGACAGTAAGAGAAAAACTGTTTTTT
CASSVTTVREKLFF
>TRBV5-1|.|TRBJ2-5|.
TGCGCCAGCAGCTTCACGAGGCAAGAGACCCAGTACTTC
CASSFTRQETQYF
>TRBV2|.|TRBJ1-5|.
TGTGCCAGCAGTGAACTTCGGGGGAATCAGCCCCAGCATTTT
CASSELRGNQPQHF
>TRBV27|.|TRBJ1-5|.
TGTGCCAGCAGGTCTGGGGAGGCCAATCAGCCCCAGCATTTT
CASRSGEANQPQHF
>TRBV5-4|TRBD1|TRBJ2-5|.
TGTGCCAGCAGGCCGGGACAGGGGGAGACCCAGTACTTC
CASRPGQGETQYF
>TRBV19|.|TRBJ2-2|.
TGTGCCAGTAGTGCCCAGGGTAGGGGGGAGCTGTTTTTT
CASSAQGRGELFF
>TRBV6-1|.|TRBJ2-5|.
TGTGCCAGCAGTGACAGGGCTCAAGAGACCCAGTACTTC
CASSDRAQETQYF
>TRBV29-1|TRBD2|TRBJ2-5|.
TGCAGCGTTCTCCTAGCGGGGGCCCAAGAGACCCAGTACTTC
CSVLLAGAQETQYF
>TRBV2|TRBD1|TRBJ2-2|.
TGTGCCAGCAGGGTGGGACAGGGTAGAACCGGGGAGCTGTTTTTT
CASRVGQGRTGELFF
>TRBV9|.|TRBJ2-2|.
TGTGCCAGCAGCGTGGCAGGGATGGGGACCGGGGAGCTGTTTTTT
CASSVAGMGTGELFF
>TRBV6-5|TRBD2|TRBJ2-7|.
TGTGCCAGCAGAATTACTAGCGGGGGTGTCTACGAGCAGTACTTC
CASRITSGGVYEQYF
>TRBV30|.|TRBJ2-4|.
TGTGCCTGGACGGCGGGGAAGGGGGCCAAAAACATTCAGTACTTC
CAWTAGKGAKNIQYF
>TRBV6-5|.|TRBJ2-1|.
TGTGCCAGCAGCCTAACTAGCCCCAAAGGCGCTGAGCAGTTCTTC
CASSLTSPKGAEQFF
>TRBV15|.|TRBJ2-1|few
TGTGCCACCAGCAGCGTCGACAGGATGAGCTCCTACAATGAGCAGTTCTTC
CATSSVDRMSSYNEQFF
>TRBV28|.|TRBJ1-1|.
TGTGCCAGCAGTTTACCCACCGGGTCCCTGGGCACTGAAGCTTTCTTT
CASSLPTGSLGTEAFF
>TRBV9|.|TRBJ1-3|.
TGTGCCAGCAGCTCTAGAGACGGGTCCCTAAGCTCTGGAAACACCATATATTTT
CASSSRDGSLSSGNTIYF
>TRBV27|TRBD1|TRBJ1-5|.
TGTGCCAGCAGTCCCACTACAGGGGGCTCCGTTATGGGCAATCAGCCCCAGCATTTT
CASSPTTGGSVMGNQPQHF
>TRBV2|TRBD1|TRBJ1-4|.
TGTGCCAGCAGGCCTACAGGGGTACGAGAAAAACTGTTTTTT
CASRPTGVREKLFF
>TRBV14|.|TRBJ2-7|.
TGTGCCAGCAGCCTCCGGGGGACCTACGAGCAGTACTTC
CASSLRGTYEQYF
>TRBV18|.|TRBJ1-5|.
TGTGCCAGCTCACCCGACGGGGGAAGTCAGCCCCAGCATTTT
CASSPDGGSQPQHF
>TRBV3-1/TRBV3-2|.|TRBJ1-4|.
TGTGCCAGCAGCCCGTTCTCAACAGGCACTAATGAAAAACTGTTTTTT
CASSPFSTGTNEKLFF
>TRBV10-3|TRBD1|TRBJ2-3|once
TGTGCCATCAGTGACCGGGACAGGAGGGGGACAGATACGCAGTATTTT
CAISDRDRRGTDTQYF
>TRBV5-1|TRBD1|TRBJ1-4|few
TGCGCCAGCAGCGAAGGGGACAGGGAAGTTGAAAAACTGTTTTTT
CASSEGDREVEKLFF
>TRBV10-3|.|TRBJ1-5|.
TGTGCCATCAGTGAGTCTTCTTCTTCGGTCAGCAATCAGCCCCAGCATTTT
CAISESSSSVSNQPQHF
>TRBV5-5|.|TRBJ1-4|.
TGTGCCAGCAGCTTGGCTCCAACTAATGAAAAACTGTTTTTT
CASSLAPTNEKLFF
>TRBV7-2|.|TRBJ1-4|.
TGTGCCAGCAGCTTAAGAACAGCAACTAATGAAAAACTGTTTTTT
CASSLRTATNEKLFF
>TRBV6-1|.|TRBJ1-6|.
TGTGCCAGCAGTGACCAACCCCTAAGCTCCTATAATTCACCCCTCCACTTT
CASSDQPLSSYNSPLHF
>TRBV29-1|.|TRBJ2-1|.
TGCAGCGTTGAAATCGGACCGACAGGAGAGCAGTTCTTC
CSVEIGPTGEQFF
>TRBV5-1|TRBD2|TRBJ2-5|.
TGCGCCAGCGGACGCGGGGGGGCCGCAGAGACCCAGTACTTC
CASGRGGAAETQYF
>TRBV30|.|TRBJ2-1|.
TGTGCCTGGAGTGAGGACTTGAGCTCCTACAATGAGCAGTTCTTC
CAWSEDLSSYNEQFF